A selection of T cell receptor beta chains follows, all from one sample in a study of cytomegalovirus exposure and HLA in healthy donors. Repertoires were generated with immunoSEQ multiplex PCR, while TCRdb's copy carries only in-frame clones and drops some. The sample lists tens of thousands of clones; 80% to 90% were seen once. The sequenced material came from PBMCs. All receptors derive from a woman younger than 30 in good health and CMV-seropositive. Each CDR3 is given with its conserved first and last residue. The D gene is left open where the match is weak. Size is omitted from some rows. Given values are once, few, many or a class for expanded clones.

>TRBV7-9|few|.|TRBJ1-1
TGTGCCAGCAGCCTTTATGGCAGGGGTGAAGCTTTCTTT
CASSLYGRGEAFF
>TRBV19|.|.|TRBJ1-5
TGTGCCAGTAGTCCAGGGCTAAATCAGCCCCAGCATTTT
CASSPGLNQPQHF
>TRBV6-5|.|.|TRBJ1-1
TGTGCCAGCAGTTCCCTCCGGGGTAATACTGAAGCTTTCTTT
CASSSLRGNTEAFF
>TRBV2|.|.|TRBJ2-3
TGTGCCAGCAGTTATAGTGATTCAGATACGCAGTATTTT
CASSYSDSDTQYF
>TRBV27|.|.|TRBJ2-3
TGTGCCAGCAGTTTATACCTAGCTGCTAGCACAGATACGCAGTATTTT
CASSLYLAASTDTQYF
>TRBV7-9|few|.|TRBJ1-2
TGTGCCAGCAGCGGCCGGGGATATGGCTACACCTTC
CASSGRGYGYTF
>TRBV30|few|.|TRBJ1-4
TGTGCCTGGAGTGTACATCGGGGTGAAAAACTGTTTTTT
CAWSVHRGEKLFF
>TRBV10-2|.|TRBD2|TRBJ2-7
TGCGCCAGCAGTACCCCTAGCGGCGAGCAGTACTTC
CASSTPSGEQYF
>TRBV4-1|once|.|TRBJ1-2
TGCGCCAGCAGCCAAGATAGTGCCGGGCGGGATGGCTACACCTTC
CASSQDSAGRDGYTF
>TRBV10-3|.|.|TRBJ2-7
TGTGCCATCAGCGACAGTCTATCCTACGAGCAGTACTTC
CAISDSLSYEQYF
>TRBV6-5|.|.|TRBJ2-1
TGTGCCAGCAGTCTATCCCATAATGAGCAGTTCTTC
CASSLSHNEQFF
>TRBV2|.|.|TRBJ1-1
TGTGCCAGCAGTGAGAGGGAGAACACTGAAGCTTTCTTT
CASSERENTEAFF